A single TCR beta chain is shown here with its context. The data stem from a study of blood T cell repertoires in COVID-19. Background on the study: Samples representing acute and convalescent COVID-19 were sourced from the United States, Italy and Spain.

Authors' processing steps: For nucleated cells, counts were estimated from reference gene primer amplification. Profiled with immunoSEQ multiplex PCR; TCRdb holds only in-frame clones, not every one. That table furnishes V, J and clone size, whereas the DNA furnished D and trimming. Altogether 97,000 or so clones are present, 90% being singletons, with the ten largest covering 1.7%. V shed 6 bases, J shed 2 bases, and the junction held 7 bases outside the gene matches. CDR1 is LNHDA, CDR2 SQIVND, per germline (reference sequence). The CDR3 runs to 15 residues. The sequence derives from a man between 60 and 75 years old with acute or convalescent COVID-19. Sequencing was performed on peripheral blood. The rearrangement links TRBV19 to TRBJ2-1; 7 nucleotides line up with TRBD1. CDR3 DNA: TGTGCCAGTAGGATGACAGGGTTTCCCTACAATGAGCAGTTCTTC. Its protein product is CASRMTGFPYNEQFF.